A single sample gave rise to the 20 T cell receptor beta chains below, sequenced in a study of shared clonotypes between healthy human individuals. Assay: immunoSEQ multiplex PCR; the TCRdb copy retains only in-frame clones and omits some. The sample holds about 2.4 million clones, roughly 93% seen once. Sequencing was carried out using naive CD4+ T cells from PBMCs. The subset is: CD45RA+ positively selected. These receptors originate from a young man in good health. Some clones in this sample may be carry-over from other donors' samples.

This rearrangement joins TRBV19 to TRBJ1-1, with D tentatively TRBD1 (6 bases). CDR1 LNHDA and CDR2 SQIVND come from the germline V gene (reference sequence). The CDR3 is made up of 16 amino acids. V shed 0 bases and J shed 1 base, with 12 bases lying between them. CDR3: CASSIDPRDTNTEAFF. CDR3 in DNA: TGTGCCAGTAGTATAGACCCCCGGGACACGAACACTGAAGCTTTCTTT.

The DNA for the CDR3 is TGTGCCATTCTTGGGACAGGTGCCCAAGGTGCGCAGTATTTT. Its translation is CAILGTGAQGAQYF. The chain employs TRBV2 and TRBJ2-3, with TRBD1 matching over 8 bases. The germline gives CDR1 SNHLY, CDR2 FYNNEI. The CDR3 is made up of 14 amino acids. The V segment lost 10 bases and the J segment 10 bases; nucleotides outside the gene matches: 16. The complete variable domain, with remaining parts taken from reference TRBV2 and TRBJ2-3, reads EPEVTQTPSHQVTQMGQEVILRCVPISNHLYFYWYRQILGQKVEFLVSFYNNEISEKSEIFDDQFSVERPDGSNFTLKIRSTKLEDSAMYFCAILGTGAQGAQYFGPGTRLTVL.

This chain joins TRBV2 and TRBJ1-3; D unclear. The germline gives CDR1 SNHLY, CDR2 FYNNEI. This CDR3 has 14 residues. V lost 8 bases and J lost 6, with 17 bases in between. CDR3 amino acids: CASGSSPYENTIYF. CDR3 sequence (DNA): TGTGCCAGCGGTTCTAGCCCCTACGAAAACACCATATATTTT.

The chain has TRBV15 and TRBJ2-7; 8 nucleotides match TRBD2. There are 15 residues in the CDR3. CDR1 LNHNV and CDR2 YYDKDF come from the germline V gene (reference sequence). V shed 0 bases, J shed 2 bases, and the junction held 3 bases outside the gene matches. CDR3 sequence reads: CATSRETAGAYEQYF. Here the CDR3 DNA reads TGTGCCACCAGCAGAGAGACAGCGGGAGCCTACGAGCAGTACTTC.

The gene calls are TRBV6-1 and TRBJ1-2, with D possibly matching TRBD1 (6 bases). This CDR3 contains 14 residues. Trimming pared 2 bases from V and 4 bases from J, leaving 11 bases between. Germline V lookup: CDR1 MNHNS, CDR2 SASEGT. In DNA form, the CDR3 reads TGTGCCAGCAGTGAAACAGGGAATCCCTATGGCTACACCTTC. It encodes CASSETGNPYGYTF.

The rearrangement links TRBV6-1 to TRBJ2-3; 9 nucleotides match TRBD2. Germline loops: CDR1 MNHNS, CDR2 SASEGT. The CDR3 runs to 16 residues. Trimming removed 0 bases from V and 1 base from J; junction bases left unmatched: 2. CDR3 sequence (DNA): TGTGCCAGCAGTGAAGCGAAGCGGGGGGGCACAGATACGCAGTATTTT. Translating gives CASSEAKRGGTDTQYF.

The CDR3, as DNA: TGTGCCAGCAGCTTTGTGGCTAGCGGGAGTGAGCACTACGAGCAGTACTTC. It codes for CASSFVASGSEHYEQYF. The genes are TRBV7-9 and TRBJ2-7, with TRBD2 matching 10 bases. From germline, CDR1 is SEHNR and CDR2 FQNEAQ (reference sequence). V was clipped by 3 bases and J by 3 bases; unmatched bases: 11. CDR3 size: 17 residues.

The chain is built from TRBV28 and TRBJ2-4; 9 bases are a match to TRBD2. Per the germline V gene, CDR1 is MDHEN and CDR2 is SYDVKM. CDR3 length equals 15 residues. After removal of 5 bases from V and 6 bases from J, the junction contained 8 bases not matched to a gene. The CDR3 here is CASSPRDSGRNIQYF. CDR3 coding DNA: TGTGCCAGCAGTCCCCGGGATAGCGGGAGAAACATTCAGTACTTC.

The gene calls are TRBV7-2 and TRBJ2-1, with 8 positions matching TRBD2. The V gene's germline CDR1 is SGHTA and CDR2 FQGNSA. V was pared by 1 base and J by 5 bases, with 10 bases of the junction left unmatched. The CDR3 is made up of 17 amino acids. DNA for the CDR3: TGTGCCAGCAGCTTAGGGGTAGCGGGGTTGTGGAACAATGAGCAGTTCTTC. It codes for CASSLGVAGLWNNEQFF.

This clone was detected only once. The chain couples TRBV9 to TRBJ2-5, with D unclear. Germline-derived CDR1 and CDR2 are SGDLS and YYNGEE. CDR3 length: 13 residues. Deletions cut 1 base from V and 4 bases from J, with 8 bases between. CDR3 region: CASSVSPRETQYF. The DNA for the CDR3 is TGTGCCAGCAGCGTAAGTCCCCGAGAGACCCAGTACTTC.

The rearrangement joins TRBV7-8 to TRBJ1-4; 7 nucleotides match TRBD1. The CDR3 loop spans 14 amino acids. With 8 bases clipped from V and 8 bases from J, the junction kept 11 bases outside the gene matches. The germline gives CDR1 SGHVS, CDR2 FQNEAQ. This CDR3 reads CASRLEQGEEKLFF. The CDR3 coding sequence is TGTGCCAGCCGCCTTGAGCAGGGGGAAGAAAAACTGTTTTTT.

This clone was detected once. This sequence joins TRBV28 and TRBJ2-5, with D hard to call. Germline loops: CDR1 MDHEN, CDR2 SYDVKM. CDR3 length equals 12 residues. V lost 3 bases and J lost 7, with 9 bases in between. CDR3 region: CASSFVVGTQYF. For the CDR3, the DNA is TGTGCCAGCAGTTTTGTGGTTGGGACCCAGTACTTC.

The chain couples TRBV7-2 to TRBJ2-1; a possible D gene is TRBD1 (6 bases). CDR3 size: 14 residues. The ends were cut back, 2 bases at V and 7 bases at J, with 12 bases in the middle. CDR1 and CDR2 from the germline V gene are SGHTA and FQGNSA. The CDR3 here is CASSLRTQGNEQFF. CDR3 DNA: TGTGCCAGCAGCTTAAGAACACAGGGAAATGAGCAGTTCTTC.

This chain joins TRBV5-5 and TRBJ2-6, with D uncertain. The V and J ends lost 4 bases and 0 bases respectively, with 5 bases between them. Germline V lookup: CDR1 SGHKS, CDR2 YYEKEE (reference sequence). The CDR3 contains 14 residues. In DNA form, the CDR3 reads TGTGCCAGCAGCCCACCCTCTGGGGCCAACGTCCTGACTTTC. Translated, it gives CASSPPSGANVLTF.

The V and J genes are TRBV25-1 and TRBJ2-7, with D possibly matching TRBD1 (6 bases). The CDR3 runs 13 residues. Trimming left V 6 bases short and J 0 bases short, with 9 bases between. Germline CDR1 is MGHDK and CDR2 is SYGVNS. DNA of the CDR3: TGTGCCAGCAGCTGGGACACCTCCTACGAGCAGTACTTC. Its translation: CASSWDTSYEQYF.

This chain uses TRBV29-1 with TRBJ2-1; D is possibly TRBD2 (5 bases). The CDR3 consists of 16 residues. V gave up 0 bases and J gave up 7 bases, with 19 bases separating them. Germline CDR1 reads SQVTM; CDR2 reads ANQGSEA. Here the CDR3 DNA reads TGCAGCGTTGAAGATGAAAGCAGGCGGGCTAATAATGAGCAGTTCTTC. Translated, it gives CSVEDESRRANNEQFF.

This chain connects TRBV5-1 to TRBJ2-2; 13 positions agree with TRBD2. The CDR3 length is 16 residues. Unmatched junction bases numbered 7, after V lost 4 bases and J lost 7 bases. Germline V gives CDR1 SGHRS, CDR2 YFSETQ. In nucleotides, the CDR3 is TGCGCCAGCAGCGTCCGACTAGCGGGAGGAGTCGGGGAGCTGTTTTTT. Translation: CASSVRLAGGVGELFF.

The chain links TRBV4-1 to TRBJ2-7, with D possibly TRBD1 on 6 matching bases. The CDR3 length is 16 residues. Germline V lookup: CDR1 MGHRA, CDR2 YSYEKL. V gave up 0 bases and J gave up 2 bases, with 14 bases separating them. Here the CDR3 reads CASSQDQSRGTYEQYF. DNA of the CDR3: TGCGCCAGCAGCCAAGATCAATCCAGGGGCACCTACGAGCAGTACTTC.

The V call is TRBV5-1, the J call TRBJ2-7, with 8 bases aligning to TRBD1. V dropped 4 bases and J dropped 5; count of bases not matched to a gene: 14. There are 16 residues in the CDR3. Germline lookup yields CDR1 SGHRS and CDR2 YFSETQ. CDR3 in DNA: TGCGCCAGCAGCCTATCCCTCGGACAGGGTCGCCACGAGCAGTACTTC. This codes for CASSLSLGQGRHEQYF.

This sequence joins TRBV18 and TRBJ2-7; maybe TRBD2 (5 bases). The V end was cut by 6 bases, the J end by 3 bases, with 15 bases between. The CDR3 extends over 14 amino acids. Per the germline V gene, CDR1 is KGHSH and CDR2 is LQKENI. In nucleotides, the CDR3 is TGTGCCAGCTCGTCGGACTCGAGGGACTACGAGCAGTACTTC. Encoded protein: CASSSDSRDYEQYF.